This TCR beta chain is drawn from a study of shared clonotypes between healthy human individuals. About this clone itself: This may come from a read error, since a much larger clone is one base off. The sample contains more than one DNA sequence encoding this CDR3.

This table comes from immunoSEQ multiplex PCR, and its TCRdb copy is limited to in-frame clones, with some not included. The sample records just over 2,000,000 clones, roughly 95% being singletons. Germline CDR1 SGHAT, CDR2 FQDESV (reference sequence). This CDR3 contains 15 residues. Trimming took 0 bases from V and 6 from J; bases not matched to a gene: 3. This TCR derives from a man between 18 and 29 years old in good health. The sequenced sample was naive CD4+ T cells sorted from blood. Regarding subset: CD45RA+ positively selected. The chain employs TRBV11-1 and TRBJ2-3, with 10 bases identical to TRBD2. The CDR3 protein is CASSLARTSGDTQYF. CDR3 nucleotide sequence: TGTGCCAGCAGCTTAGCGCGGACTAGCGGCGATACGCAGTATTTT.